This T cell receptor beta chain appears in the sequencing data of a study of T cell changes during pregnancy in multiple sclerosis. Repertoires were generated with immunoSEQ multiplex PCR, while TCRdb's copy carries only in-frame clones and drops some. The data show tens of thousands of clones, roughly 94% seen once. The germline gives CDR1 MNHEY, CDR2 SVGAGI. The ends lost 2 bases at V and 3 bases at J; junction bases unmatched: 6. This CDR3 is built from 15 residues. This clone was counted a single time. The chain uses TRBV6-5 and TRBJ2-7, with TRBD1 identical over 8 bases. Specimen: CD4+ T cells from peripheral blood mononuclear cells, collected in the second trimester of pregnancy. The TCR comes from a female donor with multiple sclerosis, enrolled in a pregnancy study. The CDR3 nucleotides read TGTGCCAGCAGTTACCTCATCGACAGGGGCTACGAGCAGTACTTC. The encoded protein is CASSYLIDRGYEQYF.